This T cell receptor beta chain originates from a study of CD8+ T cells in alopecia areata. Overall study context: Treatment comprised oral tofacitinib, 5 to 10 mg twice daily, in treated patients. Study-level findings and limits: In scalp and blood during tofacitinib, many expanded lesional clones persisted.

To note about this clone: Its antigen is unknown.

Treatment denoted: oral pan-JAK inhibitor, 5-10 mg twice daily. Individuals with alopecia areata gave both lesional scalp punch biopsies and peripheral blood for collection. After isolation, RNA underwent reverse transcription to generate cDNA as the sequencing template. Produced via immunoSEQ multiplex PCR; TCRdb's table is partial and in-frame only. The data show about 270,000 clones, with around 64% seen just once and around 0.92% held by the top ten. The CDR3 runs to 15 residues. The germline CDR1 and CDR2 sequences are MNHEY and SVGAGI. V was shortened by 2 bases and J by 1 base, with 9 bases between the two germline ends.

The TCR comes from a human donor with alopecia areata. The material was CD4+ T cells sorted from blood, obtained between weeks 51 and 52, from a patient treated with tofacitinib. This chain connects TRBV6-5 to TRBJ1-5; no reliable D call. As DNA, the CDR3 is TGTGCCAGCAGTTACGGAGGGAACAGCAATCAGCCCCAGCATTTT. Amino acid sequence: CASSYGGNSNQPQHF.